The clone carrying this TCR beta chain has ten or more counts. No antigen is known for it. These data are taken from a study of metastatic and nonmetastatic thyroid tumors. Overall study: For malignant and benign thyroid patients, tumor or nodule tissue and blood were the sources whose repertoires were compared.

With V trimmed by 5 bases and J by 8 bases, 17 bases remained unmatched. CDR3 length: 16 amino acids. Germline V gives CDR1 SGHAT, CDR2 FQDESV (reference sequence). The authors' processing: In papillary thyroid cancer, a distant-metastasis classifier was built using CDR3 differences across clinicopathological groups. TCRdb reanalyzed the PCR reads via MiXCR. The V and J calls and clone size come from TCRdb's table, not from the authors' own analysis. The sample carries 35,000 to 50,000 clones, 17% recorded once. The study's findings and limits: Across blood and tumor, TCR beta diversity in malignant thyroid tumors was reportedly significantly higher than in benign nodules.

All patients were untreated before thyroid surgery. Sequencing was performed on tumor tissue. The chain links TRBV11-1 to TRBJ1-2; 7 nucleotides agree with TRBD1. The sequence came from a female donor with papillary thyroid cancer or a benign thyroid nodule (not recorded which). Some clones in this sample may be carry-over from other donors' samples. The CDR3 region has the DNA TGTGCCAGCAGCCGAGGACAGGTGGGATTGTTGGAGGGCTACACCTTC. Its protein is CASSRGQVGLLEGYTF.